The 27 T cell receptor beta chains presented below share a single source sample, sequenced in a study of control samples from healthy donors and cancer patients. Profiling relied on immunoSEQ multiplex PCR, and the TCRdb table lists in-frame clones only, not all of them. Among some 130,000 clones listed, just over 90% were seen once. The source material was PBMCs. The source is a middle-aged man with head and neck cancer.

This clone showed up just once. The chain has TRBV9 and TRBJ2-7, with D possibly being TRBD1 or TRBD2 (6 bases each). The CDR3 contains 14 residues. Trimming pared 4 bases from V and 3 bases from J, leaving 14 bases between. Germline lookup yields CDR1 SGDLS and CDR2 YYNGEE. Written as DNA, the CDR3 is TGTGCCAGCAGCCCCCGAGGGGGGAACTACGAGCAGTACTTC. This translates into CASSPRGGNYEQYF.

CDR3 residues: CASSTRRNNEQFF. The DNA of the CDR3 is TGTGCCAGCAGTACGCGGAGAAACAATGAGCAGTTCTTC. This rearrangement joins TRBV6-2 or TRBV6-3 to TRBJ2-1; no reliable D call. The V end was cut by 5 bases, the J end by 5 bases, with 10 bases between. The CDR3 loop spans 13 amino acids. CDR1 and CDR2 from the germline V gene are MNHEY and SVGEGT.

This chain links TRBV7-9 with TRBJ2-7; D is unclear. Trimming pared 0 bases from V and 6 bases from J, leaving 9 bases between. CDR3 size: 13 residues. Germline assignment: CDR1 SEHNR and CDR2 FQNEAQ (reference sequence). The CDR3 loop reads CASSLAVGSEQYF. CDR3 DNA: TGTGCCAGCAGCTTAGCGGTCGGTTCCGAGCAGTACTTC.

The chain recombines TRBV9 with TRBJ2-7; D is ambiguous. Between the trimmed V and J ends, which lost 0 bases and 1 base, there was a span of 8 bases. Germline assignment: CDR1 SGDLS and CDR2 YYNGEE. This CDR3 is built from 14 residues. CDR3 residues: CASSVEGSSYEQYF. DNA of the CDR3: TGTGCCAGCAGCGTAGAGGGCAGTTCCTACGAGCAGTACTTC.

In DNA, the CDR3 is TGCGCCAGCAGCCTGTCAGGGCAAGAGACCCAGTACTTC. Residues: CASSLSGQETQYF. This chain joins TRBV4-3 and TRBJ2-5; weak D call: TRBD1 (5 bases). Germline assignment: CDR1 LGHNA and CDR2 YSLEER. Trimming took 4 bases from V and 2 from J, leaving 8 bases between them. The CDR3 runs to 13 residues.

V usage is TRBV19 and J usage is TRBJ2-1; 7 positions match TRBD2. Trimming cost V 3 bases and J 5 bases; bases outside gene matches: 10. This CDR3 has 16 amino acids. Germline V gene lookup returns CDR1 LNHDA and CDR2 SQIVND (reference sequence). CDR3 in DNA: TGTGCCAGTAGTATTGACCCGCGGGGGATGAACAATGAGCAGTTCTTC. Translated: CASSIDPRGMNNEQFF.

This clone was picked up a small number of times. The V call is TRBV30, the J call TRBJ2-3; D is undetermined. From germline, CDR1 is GTSNPN and CDR2 SVGIG (reference sequence). There are 11 residues in the CDR3. Deletions cut 1 base from V and 9 bases from J, with 8 bases between. CDR3 DNA: TGTGCCTGGAGTGGTCCGACGACGCAGTATTTT. Translation: CAWSGPTTQYF. Based on the CDR3 plus reference TRBV30 and TRBJ2-3, the full variable domain is SQTIHQWPATLVQPVGSPLSLECTVEGTSNPNLYWYRQAAGRGLQLLFYSVGIGQISSEVPQNLSASRPQDRQFILSSKKLLLSDSGFYLCAWSGPTTQYFGPGTRLTVL.

Written as DNA, the CDR3 is TGTGCCAGCAGCCCAGGACAGACAGCCTACAATGAGCAGTTCTTC. It translates to CASSPGQTAYNEQFF. The V call is TRBV9, the J call TRBJ2-1; possible D gene TRBD1, 6 bases. From germline, CDR1 is SGDLS and CDR2 YYNGEE. Trimming left V 4 bases short and J 2 bases short, with 13 bases between. This CDR3 spans 15 amino acids.

The V and J genes are TRBV6-5 and TRBJ1-5; no definite D call. The CDR3 is made up of 13 amino acids. Trimming removed 6 bases at V and 4 bases at J, with 10 bases between. Germline V gene sequence: CDR1 MNHEY, CDR2 SVGAGI. CDR3 amino acids: CASRDASNQPQHF. CDR3 in DNA: TGTGCCAGCAGAGATGCCAGTAATCAGCCCCAGCATTTT.

The chain links TRBV6-1 to TRBJ2-2; no firm D call. This CDR3 is 13 amino acids long. With 3 bases removed from V and 7 bases from J, the gap between germline ends came to 9 bases. Germline values: CDR1 MNHNS, CDR2 SASEGT. CDR3: CASSDGVYGELFF. The CDR3 nucleotides are TGTGCCAGCAGTGACGGAGTGTACGGGGAGCTGTTTTTT.

The chain employs TRBV10-3 and TRBJ1-2, with a tentative D call TRBD1 (6 bases). CDR1 ENHRY and CDR2 SYGVKD come from the germline V gene. The V end was cut by 11 bases, the J end by 5 bases, with 18 bases between. This CDR3 is built from 13 residues. The chain's CDR3 is CAAAFAQGYGYTF. DNA for the CDR3: TGTGCCGCCGCTTTTGCCCAGGGGTATGGCTACACCTTC.

The V call is TRBV7-8, the J call TRBJ1-2; D is unresolved. Trimming took 5 bases from V and 4 from J, leaving 14 bases between them. Germline values: CDR1 SGHVS, CDR2 FQNEAQ. CDR3 length: 14 amino acids. In nucleotides, the CDR3 is TGTGCCAGCAGCCCGCCCAAGGCCGCCTATGGCTACACCTTC. Translation gives CASSPPKAAYGYTF.

The rearrangement joins TRBV24-1 to TRBJ2-1, with D possibly TRBD2 on 5 matching bases. The V gene lost 7 bases and the J gene lost 5 bases, with 8 bases spanning the gap. The CDR3 is 12 amino acids. Per the germline V gene, CDR1 is KGHDR and CDR2 is SFDVKD. The CDR3 region has the DNA TGTGCCACCAGGTCGGGGAACAATGAGCAGTTCTTC. Translation: CATRSGNNEQFF.

The chain joins TRBV6-5 to TRBJ1-1; TRBD1 matches at 9 bases. The CDR3 length is 15 residues. The J segment lost 4 bases and the V segment lost 6 bases, leaving 9 bases of the junction unmatched. Germline V gives CDR1 MNHEY, CDR2 SVGAGI. CDR3 sequence reads: CASRNRGRVGTEAFF. CDR3 coding DNA: TGTGCCAGCAGAAACAGGGGGCGGGTGGGCACTGAAGCTTTCTTT.

V usage is TRBV4-2 and J usage is TRBJ1-6; D gene uncertain. V was cut by 0 bases and J by 0 bases, with 9 bases left in between. There are 17 residues in the CDR3. The germline gives CDR1 LGHNA, CDR2 YNFKEQ. DNA of the CDR3: TGTGCCAGCAGCCAAGATCTGGGGATCTCCTATAATTCACCCCTCCACTTT. It encodes CASSQDLGISYNSPLHF.

The chain combines TRBV27 with TRBJ2-1, with D uncertain. Trimming took 2 bases from V and 0 from J, leaving 8 bases between them. This CDR3 contains 15 residues. Looked up from germline, CDR1 is MNHEY and CDR2 is SMNVEV (reference sequence). The CDR3 spells CASSLRHSSYNEQFF. In DNA form, the CDR3 reads TGTGCCAGCAGTTTACGGCACAGCTCCTACAATGAGCAGTTCTTC.

The gene calls are TRBV11-2 and TRBJ2-4; maybe TRBD2 (6 bases). Deletions cut 0 bases from V and 4 bases from J, with 13 bases between. From germline, CDR1 is SGHAT and CDR2 FQNNGV. The CDR3 runs 16 residues. CDR3 sequence: CASSLDRLGRKNIQYF. The CDR3 DNA reads TGTGCCAGCAGCTTAGACAGGTTGGGGAGGAAAAACATTCAGTACTTC.

The chain recombines TRBV15 with TRBJ1-1; D is uncertain. V lost 4 bases and J lost 6, with 21 bases in between. Looked up from germline, CDR1 is LNHNV and CDR2 is YYDKDF (reference sequence). CDR3 length equals 16 residues. CDR3 amino acids: CATSNPAESGRAEAFF. CDR3 sequence (DNA): TGTGCCACCAGCAACCCAGCCGAGTCCGGCCGGGCTGAAGCTTTCTTT.

The rearrangement links TRBV19 to TRBJ2-3; 12 bases line up with TRBD2. The CDR3 is 16 amino acids. Germline V lookup: CDR1 LNHDA, CDR2 SQIVND (reference sequence). V was pared by 5 bases and J by 5 bases, with 8 bases of the junction left unmatched. The CDR3 nucleotides are TGTGCCAGTAGTGTACTAGCGGGGGGACGAAGAGATACGCAGTATTTT. Its protein is CASSVLAGGRRDTQYF.

The chain combines TRBV4-2 with TRBJ2-2; TRBD2 might be the D (6 bases). V was shortened by 0 bases and J by 4 bases, with 15 bases between the two germline ends. Germline CDR1 is LGHNA and CDR2 is YNFKEQ. There are 17 residues in the CDR3. The CDR3 spells CASSQDKGGAGTGELFF. The DNA for the CDR3 is TGTGCCAGCAGCCAAGATAAAGGAGGGGCGGGCACCGGGGAGCTGTTTTTT.

V and J are TRBV18 and TRBJ2-5; 13 bases match TRBD2. This CDR3 has 15 amino acids. The V and J ends lost 3 bases and 5 bases, in that order; junction bases with no gene match: 3. Germline-derived CDR1 and CDR2 are KGHSH and LQKENI. The DNA for the CDR3 is TGTGCCAGCTCACCGGGGACTAGCGGGGTTGAGACCCAGTACTTC. Its translation: CASSPGTSGVETQYF.

This chain links TRBV5-1 with TRBJ2-3, with D perhaps given as TRBD1 or TRBD2 (6 bases each). Trimming removed 2 bases from V and 5 bases from J, with 18 bases in between. This CDR3 is 16 amino acids long. Germline V gives CDR1 SGHRS, CDR2 YFSETQ. As DNA, the CDR3 is TGCGCCAGCAGCTTTCCTCAGGGGACGCGGGGAGATACGCAGTATTTT. The encoded protein is CASSFPQGTRGDTQYF. The full variable domain, in which reference TRBV5-1 and TRBJ2-3 provide the parts outside the CDR3, is KAGVTQTPRYLIKTRGQQVTLSCSPISGHRSVSWYQQTPGQGLQFLFEYFSETQRNKGNFPGRFSGRQFSNSRSEMNVSTLELGDSALYLCASSFPQGTRGDTQYFGPGTRLTVL.

CDR3 amino acids: CASSSSRETNEKLFF. The CDR3 bases are TGTGCCAGCAGCTCCTCCAGGGAAACTAATGAAAAACTGTTTTTT. The rearrangement joins TRBV7-9 to TRBJ1-4; D is possibly TRBD1 (5 bases). The CDR3 loop spans 15 amino acids. Between the trimmed V and J ends, which lost 4 bases and 1 base, there was a span of 10 bases. The germline V gene has CDR1 SEHNR and CDR2 FQNEAQ (reference sequence).

The chain uses TRBV5-1 and TRBJ1-1; 9 bases are a match to TRBD1. The length of the CDR3 is 14 residues. CDR1 is SGHRS and CDR2 is YFSETQ in the germline V gene. The J segment lost 3 bases and the V segment lost 4 bases, leaving 4 bases of the junction unmatched. The CDR3 here is CASSTQGADTEAFF. CDR3 bases: TGCGCCAGCAGCACACAGGGGGCGGACACTGAAGCTTTCTTT.

The chain recombines TRBV7-2 with TRBJ1-4, with 7 bases lining up with TRBD1. Per germline, CDR1 SGHTA and CDR2 FQGNSA. This CDR3 region has 15 residues. Losses at the gene ends were 4 bases for V and 5 bases for J; bases not matched to a gene: 7. CDR3 bases: TGTGCCAGCAGCTGGGGGGACAGAGACAATGAAAAACTGTTTTTT. This translates into CASSWGDRDNEKLFF.

The chain uses TRBV11-2 and TRBJ1-1; D remains unclear. The CDR3 length is 12 residues. Trimming pared 8 bases from V and 3 bases from J, leaving 10 bases between. The germline V gene has CDR1 SGHAT and CDR2 FQNNGV. The chain's CDR3 is CASGKRYTEAFF. DNA for the CDR3: TGTGCCAGCGGGAAACGGTACACTGAAGCTTTCTTT.

The chain has TRBV7-2 and TRBJ2-7; a possible D gene is TRBD1 (7 bases). Germline CDR1 is SGHTA and CDR2 is FQGNSA. Trimming cost V 3 bases and J 9 bases, with 15 bases left between them. This CDR3 has 13 residues. CDR3 sequence: CASSFDREAWQYF. CDR3 DNA: TGTGCCAGCAGCTTCGACAGGGAGGCATGGCAGTACTTC.